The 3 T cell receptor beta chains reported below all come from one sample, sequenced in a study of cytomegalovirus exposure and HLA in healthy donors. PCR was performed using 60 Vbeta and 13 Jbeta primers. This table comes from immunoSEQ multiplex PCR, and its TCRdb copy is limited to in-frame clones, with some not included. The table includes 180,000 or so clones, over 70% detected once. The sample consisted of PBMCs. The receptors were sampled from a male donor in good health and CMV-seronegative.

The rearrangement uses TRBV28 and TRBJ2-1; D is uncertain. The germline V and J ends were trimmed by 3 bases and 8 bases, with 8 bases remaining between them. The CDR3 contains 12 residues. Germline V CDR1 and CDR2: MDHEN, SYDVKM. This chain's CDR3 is CASSLSFDEQFF. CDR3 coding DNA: TGTGCCAGCAGTTTGAGTTTCGATGAGCAGTTCTTC.

The CDR3 region has the DNA TGTGCCAGCACCTTGGACAGGGGCTCCTACGAGCAGTACTTC. This codes for CASTLDRGSYEQYF. This chain uses TRBV28 with TRBJ2-7, with 9 positions matching TRBD1. This CDR3 region has 14 residues. The V gene's germline CDR1 is MDHEN and CDR2 SYDVKM. Germline trimming cut 7 bases from V and 0 bases from J; bases unmatched to any gene: 4.

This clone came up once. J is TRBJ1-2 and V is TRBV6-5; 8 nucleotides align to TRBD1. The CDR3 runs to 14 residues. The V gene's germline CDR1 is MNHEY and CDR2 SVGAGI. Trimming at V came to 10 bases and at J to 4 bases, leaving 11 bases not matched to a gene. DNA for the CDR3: TGTGCCATCAAATCGACAGGGGCGTCCTATGGCTACACCTTC. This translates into CAIKSTGASYGYTF.